This record concerns one T cell receptor (beta chain) sequence. Its antigen is still unknown. These data come from a study of cytomegalovirus exposure and HLA in healthy donors. Whole-study context: Tens of millions of unique TCRs from HLA-typed donors were held in an early data release.

With 60 Vbeta and 13 Jbeta primers, the PCR was carried out. Data came from immunoSEQ multiplex PCR; TCRdb stores just in-frame clones and leaves some out. The profile shows about 190,000 clones, around 82% of them singletons. The germline V and J ends were trimmed by 7 bases and 7 bases, with 19 bases remaining between them. CDR1 and CDR2 from the germline V gene are MDHEN and SYDVKM. This CDR3 is built from 14 residues. Points from the study as a whole: Later analysis demonstrated an association between a missense DCLRE1C variant and TCR beta V- and J-gene trimming. There were some V segments, including TRBV6-2 and TRBV6-3, excluded as indistinguishable.

The chain uses TRBV28 and TRBJ1-2; possibly TRBD1 for D (5 bases). The sequenced sample was PBMCs. This TCR was sampled from a man younger than 30 in good health and CMV-seronegative. CDR3 DNA: TGTGCCAGCAACGTGCAGGGTTGGGGTGGTGGCTACACCTTC. This translates into CASNVQGWGGGYTF.